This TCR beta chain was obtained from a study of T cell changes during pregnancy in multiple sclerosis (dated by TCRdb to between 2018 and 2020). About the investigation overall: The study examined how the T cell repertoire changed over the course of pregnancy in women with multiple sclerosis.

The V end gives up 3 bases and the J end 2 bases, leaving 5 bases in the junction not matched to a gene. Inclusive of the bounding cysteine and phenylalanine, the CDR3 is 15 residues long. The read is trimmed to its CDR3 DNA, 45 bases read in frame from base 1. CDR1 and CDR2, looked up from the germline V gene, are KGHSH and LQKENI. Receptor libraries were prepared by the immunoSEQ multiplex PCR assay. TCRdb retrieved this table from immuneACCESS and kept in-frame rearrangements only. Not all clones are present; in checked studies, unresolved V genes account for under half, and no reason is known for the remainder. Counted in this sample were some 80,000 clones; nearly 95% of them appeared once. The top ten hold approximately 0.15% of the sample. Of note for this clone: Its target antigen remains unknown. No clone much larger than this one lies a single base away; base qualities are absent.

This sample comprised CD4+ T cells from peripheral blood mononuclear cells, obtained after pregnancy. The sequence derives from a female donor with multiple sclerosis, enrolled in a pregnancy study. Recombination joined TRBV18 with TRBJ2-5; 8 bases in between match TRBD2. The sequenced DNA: TGTGCCAGCTCACCCTTCGGGACTAGACAAGAGACCCAGTACTTC. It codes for CASSPFGTRQETQYF. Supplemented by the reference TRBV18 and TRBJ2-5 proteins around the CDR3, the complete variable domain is NAGVMQNPRHLVRRRGQEARLRCSPMKGHSHVYWYRQLPEEGLKFMVYLQKENIIDESGMPKERFSAEFPKEGPSILRIQQVVRGDSAAYFCASSPFGTRQETQYFGPGTRLLVL.